This TCR beta chain is drawn from a study of T cells in Graves' hyperthyroidism and ophthalmopathy. Amplified regions were TCR beta CDR3 sequences from RNA transcripts. The HTBI primer set was used in a first-round RT-PCR of the TCR CDR3. One entry per CDR3 protein results from TCRdb running MiXCR on the multiplex PCR reads. The sample lists a few hundred thousand distinct CDR3 sequences; 13% to 15% were seen once. Study-level points and caveats: For ophthalmopathy, model prediction preceded onset by a median roughly 5.9 months.

The ends lost 4 bases at V and 2 bases at J; junction bases unmatched: 8. Germline CDR1 is SGHRS and CDR2 is YFSETQ. The CDR3 is 16 amino acids. This clonotype was picked up many times. Its antigen is still unknown. The sample comprised blood. The source is a woman in her sixties or seventies with Graves' ophthalmopathy. The chain carries TRBV5-1 and TRBJ2-7; 11 bases map to TRBD2. The DNA for the CDR3 is TGCGCCAGCAGCCCTCCTTTAGCGGGAGGGCCCTACGAGCAGTACTTC. This translates into CASSPPLAGGPYEQYF. Full variable domain (rest looked up from reference TRBV5-1 and TRBJ2-7): KAGVTQTPRYLIKTRGQQVTLSCSPISGHRSVSWYQQTPGQGLQFLFEYFSETQRNKGNFPGRFSGRQFSNSRSEMNVSTLELGDSALYLCASSPPLAGGPYEQYFGPGTRLTVT.